One sample yielded the 18 T cell receptor beta chains listed below, sequenced in a study of PD-L1 blockade in urothelial cancer. The time point is: pretreatment peripheral blood. Sequenced by immunoSEQ multiplex PCR; TCRdb stores in-frame clones only, minus some. The sample includes 90,000 to 100,000 clones, about 90% of them seen just once. The sample in question was PBMCs, obtained around atezolizumab (anti-PD-L1) treatment. The origin of the receptors is a man aged 55 to 69 with urothelial cancer.

DNA for the CDR3: TGCGCCAGCAGTCGGATGGGGCCAGATACGCAGTATTTT. Translation: CASSRMGPDTQYF. The chain has TRBV23-1 and TRBJ2-3, with D perhaps TRBD1 (5 bases). TRBV23-1 is known as an ORF, though its function is uncertain. The CDR3 covers 13 residues. Trimming cost V 4 bases and J 4 bases, with 9 bases left between them.

This chain connects TRBV5-4 to TRBJ1-4; a weak D match, TRBD1 (5 bases). The CDR3 sequence is 15 residues long. Trimming took 4 bases from V and 0 from J, leaving 10 bases between them. The germline V gene encodes CDR1 SGHNT and CDR2 YYREEE (reference sequence). Written as DNA, the CDR3 is TGTGCCAGCAGCCCCGGGGGGACAACTAATGAAAAACTGTTTTTT. Amino acids: CASSPGGTTNEKLFF.

This rearrangement joins TRBV7-6 to TRBJ2-7; possible D gene TRBD2, 5 bases. CDR3 length equals 14 residues. V dropped 1 base and J dropped 2 bases, with 9 bases sitting between them. Looked up from germline, CDR1 is SGHVS and CDR2 is FNYEAQ. The CDR3 protein is CASSLGRATYEQYF. For the CDR3, the DNA is TGTGCCAGCAGCTTAGGGCGGGCCACCTACGAGCAGTACTTC.

V gene TRBV7-9 combines with J gene TRBJ1-6; 9 nucleotides match TRBD1. The CDR3 runs to 16 residues. Per the germline V gene, CDR1 is SEHNR and CDR2 is FQNEAQ (reference sequence). The trim removed 5 bases at V and 4 bases at J, leaving 6 bases unmatched. CDR3 nucleotides: TGTGCCAGCAGCCAATCGGACAGGGGATATAATTCACCCCTCCACTTT. Translated: CASSQSDRGYNSPLHF. The whole variable domain, filled in from reference TRBV7-9 and TRBJ1-6, reads DTGVSQNPRHKITKRGQNVTFRCDPISEHNRLYWYRQTLGQGPEFLTYFQNEAQLEKSRLLSDRFSAERPKGSFSTLEIQRTEQGDSAMYLCASSQSDRGYNSPLHFGNGTRLTVT.

V usage is TRBV18 and J usage is TRBJ2-5, with 8 nucleotides matching TRBD1. CDR1 is KGHSH and CDR2 is LQKENI in the germline V gene. The J segment lost 5 bases and the V segment lost 5 bases, leaving 19 bases of the junction unmatched. CDR3 size: 18 residues. CDR3 residues: CASSGSGQDTPGVETQYF. The CDR3 DNA follows: TGTGCCAGCTCAGGATCGGGACAGGACACCCCTGGGGTGGAGACCCAGTACTTC.

This chain connects TRBV7-9 to TRBJ1-5, with TRBD1 identical over 7 bases. Germline CDR1 and CDR2: SEHNR and FQNEAQ (reference sequence). After removal of 6 bases from V and 2 bases from J, the junction contained 7 bases not matched to a gene. The CDR3 is 15 residues long. CDR3 in DNA: TGTGCCAGCAGTCTCGGGACAGCGGGCAATCAGCCCCAGCATTTT. The encoded protein is CASSLGTAGNQPQHF.

The rearrangement links TRBV25-1 to TRBJ2-3; 7 nucleotides line up with TRBD2. V shed 3 bases, J shed 0 bases, and the junction held 6 bases outside the gene matches. Germline CDR1 and CDR2: MGHDK and SYGVNS. This CDR3 comprises 16 residues. The CDR3 region is CASSESFSGSTDTQYF. The CDR3 bases are TGTGCCAGCAGTGAGTCATTTAGCGGGAGCACAGATACGCAGTATTTT.

The chain couples TRBV28 to TRBJ1-2; D uncertain. Per the germline V gene, CDR1 is MDHEN and CDR2 is SYDVKM. The CDR3 loop spans 12 amino acids. V dropped 8 bases and J dropped 4 bases, with 11 bases sitting between them. Here the CDR3 DNA reads TGTGCCAGCGGATCTAGCCTCTATGGCTACACCTTC. Its protein product is CASGSSLYGYTF.

The CDR3: CASILPSGANTGELFF. The CDR3 DNA is TGTGCCAGTATTTTGCCTAGCGGGGCTAACACCGGGGAGCTGTTTTTT. The rearrangement links TRBV19 to TRBJ2-2, with 9 bases aligning to TRBD2. Trimming at V came to 7 bases and at J to 2 bases, leaving 8 bases not matched to a gene. CDR1 is LNHDA and CDR2 is SQIVND in the germline V gene (reference sequence). The CDR3 extends over 16 amino acids.

Only one count was recorded for this clone. The gene calls are TRBV5-4 and TRBJ1-1, with 7 bases aligning to TRBD1. The CDR3 runs 15 residues. With 8 bases clipped from V and 3 bases from J, the junction kept 13 bases outside the gene matches. Per the germline V gene, CDR1 is SGHNT and CDR2 is YYREEE (reference sequence). Here the CDR3 reads CASLQGPQGDTEAFF. The CDR3 region has the DNA TGTGCCAGTTTACAGGGGCCCCAGGGAGACACTGAAGCTTTCTTT.

This chain uses TRBV5-6 with TRBJ2-1; 7 bases are a match to TRBD2. Germline V gene sequence: CDR1 SGHDT, CDR2 YYEEEE. V trimming: 5 bases; J trimming: 8 bases; junction bases outside the gene matches: 7. The CDR3 runs 13 residues. This chain's CDR3 is CASSRGVWDEQFF. The CDR3 region has the DNA TGTGCCAGCAGTCGGGGGGTATGGGATGAGCAGTTCTTC.

The rearrangement links TRBV9 to TRBJ2-5; TRBD2 matches at 9 bases. The CDR3 extends over 17 amino acids. The germline V gene encodes CDR1 SGDLS and CDR2 YYNGEE. Losses at the gene ends were 0 bases for V and 2 bases for J; bases not matched to a gene: 8. In DNA form, the CDR3 reads TGTGCCAGCAGCGTAGGAGGGCATAGCGGGGGACAAGAGACCCAGTACTTC. It codes for CASSVGGHSGGQETQYF.

This chain joins TRBV4-1 and TRBJ2-5, with a weak D call TRBD2 (5 bases). The CDR3 covers 17 residues. CDR1 and CDR2 from the germline V gene are MGHRA and YSYEKL. Deletions cut 0 bases from V and 3 bases from J, with 17 bases between. The CDR3 region is CASSQEPPAFGKETQYF. CDR3 sequence (DNA): TGCGCCAGCAGCCAAGAACCCCCAGCATTCGGGAAAGAGACCCAGTACTTC.

The genes are TRBV9 and TRBJ2-2; D may be TRBD2 (7 bases). From germline, CDR1 is SGDLS and CDR2 YYNGEE. This CDR3 is built from 16 residues. Trimming left V 0 bases short and J 3 bases short, with 12 bases between. CDR3 sequence reads: CASSVGGGRDTGELFF. In DNA, the CDR3 is TGTGCCAGCAGCGTAGGGGGGGGCCGGGACACCGGGGAGCTGTTTTTT.

J is TRBJ2-1 and V is TRBV6-1; TRBD1 is a possible D gene (6 bases). CDR1 MNHNS and CDR2 SASEGT come from the germline V gene. V dropped 2 bases and J dropped 1 base, with 15 bases sitting between them. There are 17 residues in the CDR3. The CDR3 protein is CASSEPRVGASYNEQFF. DNA for the CDR3: TGTGCCAGCAGTGAACCACGGGTGGGGGCTTCCTACAATGAGCAGTTCTTC.

The chain employs TRBV10-2 and TRBJ1-5; TRBD1 aligns across 7 bases. The CDR3 has 13 amino acids. CDR1 is WSHSY, CDR2 SAAADI, per germline. The J segment lost 6 bases and the V segment lost 4 bases, leaving 3 bases of the junction unmatched. DNA for the CDR3: TGCGCCAGCAGTGGACAGGGAGGTCAGCCCCAGCATTTT. It translates to CASSGQGGQPQHF.

The genes are TRBV4-2 and TRBJ2-2; 11 nucleotides line up with TRBD1. CDR3 size: 16 residues. CDR1 is LGHNA and CDR2 is YNFKEQ in the germline V gene. After removal of 3 bases from V and 11 bases from J, the junction contained 11 bases not matched to a gene. The CDR3 is CASSQDRGRAYVELFF. The CDR3 nucleotides are TGTGCCAGCAGCCAGGACAGGGGGCGCGCTTATGTTGAGCTGTTTTTT.

The chain has TRBV6-5 and TRBJ1-2; the match to TRBD1 covers 8 bases. V trimming: 7 bases; J trimming: 5 bases; junction bases outside the gene matches: 9. Germline loops: CDR1 MNHEY, CDR2 SVGAGI. The CDR3 runs to 14 residues. The CDR3 region has the DNA TGTGCCAGCAAAATCAGTCGGACAGGGTATGGCTACACCTTC. The encoded protein is CASKISRTGYGYTF.